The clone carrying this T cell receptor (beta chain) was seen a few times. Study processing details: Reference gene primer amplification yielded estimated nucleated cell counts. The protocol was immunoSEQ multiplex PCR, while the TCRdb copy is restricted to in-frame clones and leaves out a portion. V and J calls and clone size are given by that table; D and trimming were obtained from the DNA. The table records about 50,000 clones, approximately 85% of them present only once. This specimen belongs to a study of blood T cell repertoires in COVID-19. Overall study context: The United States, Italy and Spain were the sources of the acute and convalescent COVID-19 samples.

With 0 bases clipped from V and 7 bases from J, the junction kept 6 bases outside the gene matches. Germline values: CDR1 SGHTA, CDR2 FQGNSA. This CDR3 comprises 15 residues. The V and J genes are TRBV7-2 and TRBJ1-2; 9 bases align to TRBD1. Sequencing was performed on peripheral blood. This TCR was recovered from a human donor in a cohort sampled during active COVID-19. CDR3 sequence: CASSLARTGEGGYTF. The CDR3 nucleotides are TGTGCCAGCAGCTTAGCTAGGACAGGGGAGGGTGGCTACACCTTC.